One sample yielded the 28 T cell receptor beta chains listed below, sequenced in a study of OX40 agonist ivuxolimab in advanced cancers. The assay was immunoSEQ multiplex PCR, and TCRdb's table has in-frame clones only and misses some. The sample holds 50,000 or so clones, approximately 88% seen once. Sequenced material: CD4+ or CD8+ T cells sorted from blood, taken in a trial of the OX40 agonist ivuxolimab. Receptors originate from an adult with an advanced solid tumor such as melanoma, head and neck, liver or kidney cancer.

The J gene is TRBJ2-3, the V gene TRBV7-9; the D is unclear. Per the germline V gene, CDR1 is SEHNR and CDR2 is FQNEAQ (reference sequence). The CDR3 is made up of 15 amino acids. Trimming took 2 bases from V and 7 from J, leaving 16 bases between them. CDR3 in amino acids: CASSLWSEVAHTQYF. The DNA for the CDR3 is TGTGCCAGCAGCTTATGGTCTGAGGTAGCCCATACGCAGTATTTT.

With respect to this clone: The junction departs from germline at one end; a sequencing error may be responsible. The V and J genes are TRBV7-7 and TRBJ2-3; TRBD2 agrees at 9 bases. Germline V gives CDR1 SSHAT, CDR2 FNYEAQ (reference sequence). This CDR3 comprises 18 residues. The CDR3 sequence is CASSLSDGSGSSPDTQYF. CDR3 sequence (DNA): TGTGCTAGCAGCTTATCCGACGGTAGCGGGAGTTCCCCAGATACGCAGTATTTT. Full variable domain (missing parts from reference TRBV7-7 and TRBJ2-3): GAGVSQSPRYKVTKRGQDVTLRCDPISSHATLYWYQQALGQGPEFLTYFNYEAQPDKSGLPSDRFSAERPEGSISTLTIQRTEQRDSAMYRCASSLSDGSGSSPDTQYFGPGTRLTVL.

In this sample, this clone turned up a few times. This same CDR3 is encoded by further DNA sequences in the sample. The J gene is TRBJ2-5, the V gene TRBV5-1; the D is unclear. The V end lost 2 bases, the J end lost 1 base, and 0 bases lay between the germline ends. CDR1 and CDR2 (germline): SGHRS, YFSETQ. The CDR3 runs to 11 residues. CDR3 sequence: CASSFQETQYF. The CDR3 DNA sequence: TGCGCCAGCAGCTTCCAAGAGACCCAGTACTTC.

The V and J genes are TRBV5-1 and TRBJ2-1; 12 nucleotides line up with TRBD2. Germline-derived CDR1 and CDR2 are SGHRS and YFSETQ. The CDR3 consists of 15 residues. The V gene end was trimmed by 3 bases and the J gene end by 6 bases; junction bases not matched to a gene: 4. Written as DNA, the CDR3 is TGCGCCAGCAGCTCGGGACTAGCGGGCTTCAATGAGCAGTTCTTC. This gives the protein CASSSGLAGFNEQFF.

The sample holds one count of this clone. The chain carries TRBV4-2 and TRBJ2-1; the match to TRBD2 covers 8 bases. Germline CDR1 is LGHNA and CDR2 is YNFKEQ. V shed 4 bases, J shed 7 bases, and the junction held 6 bases outside the gene matches. CDR3 length: 14 amino acids. The CDR3 bases are TGTGCCAGCAGCCCTCTAAGCGGGAGTAATGAGCAGTTCTTC. This sequence encodes CASSPLSGSNEQFF.

The rearrangement joins TRBV6-5 to TRBJ1-1, with unresolved D. The CDR3 covers 11 residues. Per the germline V gene, CDR1 is MNHEY and CDR2 is SVGAGI. V shed 7 bases and J shed 7 bases, with 10 bases lying between them. The CDR3 loop reads CASISGGEAFF. The CDR3 DNA is TGTGCCAGCATAAGTGGAGGTGAAGCTTTCTTT.

V usage is TRBV7-8 and J usage is TRBJ2-1; D possibly corresponds to TRBD1 (7 bases). The CDR3 sequence is 16 residues long. The germline gives CDR1 SGHVS, CDR2 FQNEAQ. Trimming cost V 3 bases and J 8 bases, with 20 bases left between them. The CDR3, as DNA: TGTGCCAGCAGCTTTTTCAGCCCCAGGGGGGTTGATGAGCAGTTCTTC. The encoded protein is CASSFFSPRGVDEQFF.

This chain joins TRBV6-5 and TRBJ1-5, with 12 bases identical to TRBD1. V trimming: 6 bases; J trimming: 5 bases; junction bases outside the gene matches: 5. CDR3 length: 15 amino acids. Germline V gives CDR1 MNHEY, CDR2 SVGAGI. CDR3 in DNA: TGTGCCAGCAGGGCGGGGACAGGGGGCGATCAGCCCCAGCATTTT. It specifies CASRAGTGGDQPQHF.

This chain connects TRBV7-6 to TRBJ2-7; D perhaps matches TRBD2 (6 bases). The CDR3 sequence is 13 residues long. The germline V gene has CDR1 SGHVS and CDR2 FNYEAQ. Trimming shortened V by 2 bases and J by 6 bases, and 11 bases separated the two germline ends. The CDR3 DNA is TGTGCCAGCAGCTTAATGGAGGGAACCGAGCAGTACTTC. Residues: CASSLMEGTEQYF.

This clone has only one observation. The chain joins TRBV19 to TRBJ1-4; D not certain. CDR3 length: 15 amino acids. V gave up 8 bases and J gave up 3 bases, with 16 bases separating them. Germline CDR1 and CDR2: LNHDA and SQIVND (reference sequence). The DNA for the CDR3 is TGTGCCAGTGCTAGCTTGGCGACTTCTAATGAAAAACTGTTTTTT. It codes for CASASLATSNEKLFF.

J is TRBJ2-7 and V is TRBV9; TRBD2 agrees at 11 bases. With V trimmed by 0 bases and J by 4 bases, 18 bases remained unmatched. Germline lookup yields CDR1 SGDLS and CDR2 YYNGEE. The CDR3 covers 20 residues. The CDR3, as DNA: TGTGCCAGCAGCGTAGGTCTAGCGGGGGGAACTATCGCTACACCATACGAGCAGTACTTC. Translating it yields CASSVGLAGGTIATPYEQYF.

This clone was recorded once. The chain carries TRBV5-1 and TRBJ2-1; 9 bases are a match to TRBD1. The CDR3 contains 15 residues. Trimming removed 3 bases from V and 8 bases from J; junction bases left unmatched: 9. Germline-derived CDR1 and CDR2 are SGHRS and YFSETQ. CDR3 sequence (DNA): TGCGCCAGCAGCTCCCGCACGGACAGGGGTGATGAGCAGTTCTTC. Translation: CASSSRTDRGDEQFF.

This clone appeared once. J is TRBJ2-5 and V is TRBV5-1; the D is unclear. The V end was cut by 4 bases, the J end by 5 bases, with 15 bases between. The CDR3 sequence is 14 residues long. Germline CDR1 is SGHRS and CDR2 is YFSETQ. CDR3 amino acids: CASSPGLGWETQYF. As DNA, the CDR3 is TGCGCCAGCAGCCCGGGCCTTGGATGGGAGACCCAGTACTTC.

The gene calls are TRBV5-6 and TRBJ2-2; TRBD2 might be the D (6 bases). The CDR3 consists of 15 residues. V lost 5 bases to trimming and J lost 0 bases, with 11 bases between them. Germline V lookup: CDR1 SGHDT, CDR2 YYEEEE. The CDR3 here is CASSYGTPNTGELFF. DNA for the CDR3: TGTGCCAGCAGTTACGGGACTCCGAACACCGGGGAGCTGTTTTTT.

The rearrangement uses TRBV6-5 and TRBJ2-2, with D hard to call. Germline lookup yields CDR1 MNHEY and CDR2 SVGAGI. V shed 6 bases and J shed 2 bases, with 13 bases lying between them. The CDR3 consists of 15 residues. The CDR3 sequence: CASSSASDNTGELFF. For the CDR3, the DNA is TGTGCCAGCAGCAGTGCCAGCGATAACACCGGGGAGCTGTTTTTT.

This rearrangement joins TRBV28 to TRBJ2-7; maybe TRBD1 (5 bases). V lost 3 bases, J lost 3 bases, and 9 bases lay in between. Germline V gives CDR1 MDHEN, CDR2 SYDVKM. The CDR3 covers 13 residues. The CDR3 nucleotides are TGTGCCAGCAGTTTGGGGCAGTTCTACGAGCAGTACTTC. Translated, it gives CASSLGQFYEQYF.

The chain recombines TRBV29-1 with TRBJ2-3; 8 nucleotides align to TRBD2. The CDR3 totals 15 residues. Looked up from germline, CDR1 is SQVTM and CDR2 is ANQGSEA. J lost 4 bases, V lost 6 bases, and 12 bases had no gene match. CDR3 coding DNA: TGCAGCGTCGGAGGACTTTCCGGGAGGGCAGATACGCAGTATTTT. Amino acid sequence: CSVGGLSGRADTQYF.

The CDR3 spells CASDPGLPLPGAFF. CDR3 in DNA: TGTGCCAGTGATCCGGGACTCCCCCTCCCAGGGGCTTTCTTT. The chain has TRBV19 and TRBJ1-1; tentatively, D is TRBD1 (5 bases). V was trimmed by 8 bases and J by 11 bases, leaving 24 bases between them. This CDR3 has 14 residues. Germline values: CDR1 LNHDA, CDR2 SQIVND (reference sequence).

The chain recombines TRBV6-5 with TRBJ1-1, with TRBD1 matching over 8 bases. Trimming at V came to 5 bases and at J to 6 bases, leaving 8 bases not matched to a gene. The germline V gene encodes CDR1 MNHEY and CDR2 SVGAGI. The CDR3 spans 14 residues. CDR3 bases: TGTGCCAGCAGTGGAACAACAGGGGGGGCTGAAGCTTTCTTT. It is translated as CASSGTTGGAEAFF.

The rearrangement joins TRBV6-4 to TRBJ2-1; TRBD2 matches 10 bases. V trimming: 4 bases; J trimming: 4 bases; junction bases outside the gene matches: 7. The germline gives CDR1 MRHNA, CDR2 SNTAGT. The CDR3 loop spans 16 amino acids. In DNA, the CDR3 is TGTGCCAGCAGTGCGCTAGCGGGAGTTTCGTACAATGAGCAGTTCTTC. Translating gives CASSALAGVSYNEQFF.

The V call is TRBV6-5, the J call TRBJ1-4; 7 positions match TRBD1. This CDR3 spans 14 amino acids. V lost 5 bases to trimming and J lost 6 bases; unmatched junction nucleotides: 6. The V gene's germline CDR1 is MNHEY and CDR2 SVGAGI. The CDR3 bases are TGTGCCAGCAGTCGGGACAGCGGCTATGAAAAACTGTTTTTT. Its translation is CASSRDSGYEKLFF.

The chain carries TRBV19 and TRBJ2-1; D not resolved. The CDR3 loop spans 10 amino acids. The germline V gene has CDR1 LNHDA and CDR2 SQIVND (reference sequence). V lost 5 bases and J 10 bases, leaving 6 bases between the germline ends. CDR3 region: CASSAVEQFF. CDR3 nucleotides: TGTGCCAGTAGTGCTGTGGAGCAGTTCTTC.

CDR3 loop: CASELAGGAKNIQYF. The CDR3 nucleotides are TGTGCCAGCGAACTAGCGGGAGGGGCCAAAAACATTCAGTACTTC. The chain is built from TRBV6-1 and TRBJ2-4; 13 bases are a match to TRBD2. This CDR3 spans 15 amino acids. Losses at the gene ends were 8 bases for V and 1 base for J; bases not matched to a gene: 2. Germline CDR1 is MNHNS and CDR2 is SASEGT.

The rearrangement links TRBV19 to TRBJ2-2; 7 nucleotides align to TRBD2. Unmatched junction bases numbered 10, after V lost 5 bases and J lost 4 bases. The CDR3 runs 16 residues. Germline values: CDR1 LNHDA, CDR2 SQIVND (reference sequence). This CDR3 is CASSVLAAGGTGELFF. CDR3 sequence (DNA): TGTGCCAGTAGTGTCCTAGCGGCTGGGGGCACCGGGGAGCTGTTTTTT.

The chain combines TRBV28 with TRBJ2-3; 9 bases align to TRBD2. In germline, CDR1 is MDHEN, CDR2 SYDVKM. This CDR3 is built from 15 residues. Trimming removed 6 bases from V and 4 bases from J; junction bases left unmatched: 8. CDR3 region: CASSLGLAGSDTQYF. The CDR3 coding sequence is TGTGCCAGCAGCCTGGGACTAGCAGGATCAGATACGCAGTATTTT.

The chain links TRBV4-1 to TRBJ2-7; the match to TRBD2 covers 8 bases. The CDR3 runs to 15 residues. V lost 1 base and J lost 1; bases outside the gene matches: 3. In germline, CDR1 is MGHRA, CDR2 YSYEKL. CDR3 DNA sequence: TGCGCCAGCAGCCAAGCGACTAGCGAGTCCTACGAGCAGTACTTC. Its translation: CASSQATSESYEQYF.

V and J are TRBV7-9 and TRBJ1-4; D unresolved. This CDR3 has 13 amino acids. Germline V gene data show CDR1 as SEHNR and CDR2 as FQNEAQ (reference sequence). V was shortened by 2 bases and J by 7 bases, with 8 bases between the two germline ends. This CDR3 reads CASSLFRTEKLFF. The CDR3 DNA reads TGTGCCAGCAGCTTATTCAGGACTGAAAAACTGTTTTTT.

The DNA of the CDR3 is TGTGCCAGCTCATCGGGACAGTTGGTCGCCGGAAACACCATATATTTT. This gives the protein CASSSGQLVAGNTIYF. V and J are TRBV18 and TRBJ1-3; 7 nucleotides align to TRBD1. V shed 5 bases and J 4 bases; nucleotides not matched to a gene: 11. The CDR3 contains 16 residues. Germline CDR1 reads KGHSH; CDR2 reads LQKENI.